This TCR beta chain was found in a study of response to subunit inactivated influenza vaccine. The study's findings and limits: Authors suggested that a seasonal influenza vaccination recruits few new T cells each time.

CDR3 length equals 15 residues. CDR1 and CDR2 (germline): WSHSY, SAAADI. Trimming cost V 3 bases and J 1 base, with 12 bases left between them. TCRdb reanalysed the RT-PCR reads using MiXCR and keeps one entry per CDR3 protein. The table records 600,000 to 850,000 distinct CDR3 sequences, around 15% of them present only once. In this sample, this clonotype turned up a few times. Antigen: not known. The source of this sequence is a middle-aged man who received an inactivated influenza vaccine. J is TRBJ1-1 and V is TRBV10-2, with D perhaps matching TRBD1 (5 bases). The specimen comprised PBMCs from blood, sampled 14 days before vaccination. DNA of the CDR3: TGCGCCAGCAGTGACGGAGGACACCGGAACACTGAAGCTTTCTTT. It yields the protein CASSDGGHRNTEAFF.